The 24 T cell receptor beta chains presented below share a single source sample, sequenced in a study of T cell changes during pregnancy in multiple sclerosis. The assay was immunoSEQ multiplex PCR, and TCRdb's table has in-frame clones only and misses some. Of about 86,000 clones in the sample, 85% to 95% were seen once. The sample here was peripheral blood, taken in the first trimester of pregnancy. Receptor source: a female donor in good health, enrolled as a control in a pregnancy study.

This sequence joins TRBV6-5 and TRBJ2-7; D remains ambiguous. CDR1 and CDR2 from the germline V gene are MNHEY and SVGAGI. This CDR3 has 11 residues. Trimming took 9 bases from V and 4 from J, leaving 10 bases between them. The chain's CDR3 is CASAYGYEQYF. CDR3 DNA sequence: TGTGCCAGTGCGTACGGTTACGAGCAGTACTTC.

The rearrangement links TRBV7-2 to TRBJ1-1; 7 bases agree with TRBD1. CDR1 is SGHTA and CDR2 is FQGNSA in the germline V gene. V was clipped by 2 bases and J by 3 bases; unmatched bases: 3. The CDR3 has 14 residues. CDR3 loop: CASSLLGQHTEAFF. The DNA for the CDR3 is TGTGCCAGCAGCTTATTGGGACAGCACACTGAAGCTTTCTTT.

DNA of the CDR3: TGTGCCAGCACGGACAGGGATGGGTATGGCTACACCTTC. Residues: CASTDRDGYGYTF. This chain joins TRBV2 and TRBJ1-2; 8 bases fit TRBD1. Germline V lookup: CDR1 SNHLY, CDR2 FYNNEI. The V and J ends lost 7 bases and 5 bases, in that order; junction bases with no gene match: 6. This CDR3 has 13 amino acids.

V usage is TRBV27 and J usage is TRBJ2-1; TRBD2 agrees at 11 bases. CDR1 MNHEY and CDR2 SMNVEV come from the germline V gene (reference sequence). The CDR3 covers 16 residues. The trim removed 7 bases at V and 1 base at J, leaving 6 bases unmatched. CDR3 residues: CASKTLAGASYNEQFF. The CDR3 DNA follows: TGTGCCAGCAAAACACTAGCGGGAGCTTCCTACAATGAGCAGTTCTTC.

The J gene is TRBJ2-3, the V gene TRBV7-2; possible D gene TRBD2, 7 bases. This CDR3 is 16 amino acids long. V was trimmed by 5 bases and J by 1 base, leaving 16 bases between them. Germline V gene lookup returns CDR1 SGHTA and CDR2 FQGNSA. The CDR3 is CASSPRLGGRTDTQYF. Written as DNA, the CDR3 is TGTGCCAGCAGCCCCCGGTTGGGGGGGCGCACAGATACGCAGTATTTT.

This chain uses TRBV15 with TRBJ2-3; TRBD1 matches at 9 bases. Germline loops: CDR1 LNHNV, CDR2 YYDKDF (reference sequence). CDR3 length: 16 amino acids. Trimming at V came to 4 bases and at J to 2 bases, leaving 7 bases not matched to a gene. The CDR3 DNA sequence: TGTGCCACCAGCACGCCTTGGGACAGGGCCACAGATACGCAGTATTTT. Amino acids: CATSTPWDRATDTQYF.

The V gene is TRBV27, the J gene TRBJ1-5; TRBD1 is a possible D gene (6 bases). The CDR3 spans 14 residues. The V gene's germline CDR1 is MNHEY and CDR2 SMNVEV (reference sequence). Trimming took off 10 bases at V and 2 bases at J, with 15 bases between the two ends. This CDR3 reads CATAGADGNQPQHF. CDR3 nucleotide sequence: TGTGCCACCGCGGGGGCGGACGGCAATCAGCCCCAGCATTTT.

The rearrangement uses TRBV5-1 and TRBJ2-7; 13 bases match TRBD2. The germline gives CDR1 SGHRS, CDR2 YFSETQ. J lost 2 bases, V lost 3 bases, and 2 bases had no gene match. The CDR3 is made up of 15 amino acids. The CDR3 DNA reads as TGCGCCAGCAGCTCACTAGCGGGGGGGACCTACGAGCAGTACTTC. This sequence encodes CASSSLAGGTYEQYF.

CDR3 DNA sequence: TGTGCCAGCAGCCCAAGACTAGCGGGTATATCAGATACGCAGTATTTT. Its protein product is CASSPRLAGISDTQYF. This sequence joins TRBV7-2 and TRBJ2-3; TRBD2 aligns across 10 bases. This CDR3 is built from 16 residues. V lost 5 bases to trimming and J lost 4 bases; unmatched junction nucleotides: 9. Germline V gene lookup returns CDR1 SGHTA and CDR2 FQGNSA.

The chain carries TRBV27 and TRBJ2-7; tentative D call: TRBD1 (6 bases). Germline lookup yields CDR1 MNHEY and CDR2 SMNVEV (reference sequence). The V and J ends lost 4 bases and 1 base respectively, with 11 bases between them. The CDR3 is made up of 14 amino acids. CDR3 bases: TGTGCCAGCAGTTCGGACAGTCCTTCCTACGAGCAGTACTTC. This encodes CASSSDSPSYEQYF.

CDR3 coding DNA: TGTGCCAGCAGCTTGGGGACTAGCGGGGGCCAAGAGACCCAGTACTTC. Residues: CASSLGTSGGQETQYF. This chain connects TRBV9 to TRBJ2-5; 14 nucleotides align to TRBD2. Trimming cost V 4 bases and J 1 base; bases outside gene matches: 3. The germline V gene encodes CDR1 SGDLS and CDR2 YYNGEE. CDR3 size: 16 residues.

This clone was observed a single time. The J gene is TRBJ2-1, the V gene TRBV18; the D is unclear. The CDR3 runs to 11 residues. The V gene's germline CDR1 is KGHSH and CDR2 LQKENI. V dropped 4 bases and J dropped 8 bases, with 6 bases sitting between them. The chain's CDR3 is CASSRTDEQFF. DNA of the CDR3: TGTGCCAGCTCACGAACGGATGAGCAGTTCTTC.

This chain connects TRBV4-2 to TRBJ2-1, with 9 bases fitting TRBD2. The junction had 6 bases not matched to a gene; V was cut back by 3 bases and J by 3 bases. Per germline, CDR1 LGHNA and CDR2 YNFKEQ. The CDR3 has 16 residues. The CDR3 loop reads CASSHLAGANYNEQFF. CDR3 DNA: TGTGCCAGCAGCCACTTAGCGGGGGCGAACTACAATGAGCAGTTCTTC.

CDR3 sequence (DNA): TGTGCCAGCAGTGATGGCCTCTCCTACGAGCAGTACTTC. This gives the protein CASSDGLSYEQYF. The rearrangement joins TRBV6-1 to TRBJ2-7; D is uncertain. V was shortened by 3 bases and J by 0 bases, with 6 bases between the two germline ends. From germline, CDR1 is MNHNS and CDR2 SASEGT. The CDR3 length is 13 residues.

CDR3: CASSWGQNFYGYTF. The CDR3 region has the DNA TGTGCCAGCAGCTGGGGACAGAACTTTTATGGCTACACCTTC. The chain couples TRBV5-8 to TRBJ1-2; 7 bases are a match to TRBD1. CDR3 length: 14 amino acids. With V trimmed by 3 bases and J by 5 bases, 7 bases remained unmatched. Germline V lookup: CDR1 SGHTS, CDR2 YDEGEE.

The chain has TRBV7-9 and TRBJ2-3, with 7 bases aligning to TRBD2. The J segment lost 7 bases and the V segment lost 7 bases, leaving 17 bases of the junction unmatched. The CDR3 has 16 residues. The germline gives CDR1 SEHNR, CDR2 FQNEAQ (reference sequence). The CDR3 loop reads CASTPKWDYQGNTQYF. The CDR3 bases are TGTGCCAGCACTCCAAAATGGGACTACCAAGGAAATACGCAGTATTTT.

This chain joins TRBV19 and TRBJ2-1, with D possibly matching TRBD2 (7 bases). Per germline, CDR1 LNHDA and CDR2 SQIVND (reference sequence). CDR3 length: 15 amino acids. V gave up 7 bases and J gave up 0 bases, with 13 bases separating them. The CDR3 nucleotides read TGTGCCAGTATGAGGGGGGGTAGCTCCTACAATGAGCAGTTCTTC. Amino acid sequence: CASMRGGSSYNEQFF.

The V call is TRBV7-3, the J call TRBJ1-5; 8 bases are a match to TRBD1. CDR3 length: 15 residues. The ends lost 5 bases at V and 4 bases at J; junction bases unmatched: 7. Germline assignment: CDR1 SGHTA and CDR2 FQGTGA. DNA of the CDR3: TGTGCCAGCAGCACCGGGACAGGCTCTAATCAGCCCCAGCATTTT. Translation: CASSTGTGSNQPQHF. Complete variable domain (other parts from reference TRBV7-3 and TRBJ1-5): GAGVSQTPSNKVTEKGKYVELRCDPISGHTALYWYRQSLGQGPEFLIYFQGTGAADDSGLPNDRFFAVRPEGSVSTLKIQRTERGDSAVYLCASSTGTGSNQPQHFGDGTRLSIL.

This sequence joins TRBV4-2 and TRBJ1-5; D not resolved. Looked up from germline, CDR1 is LGHNA and CDR2 is YNFKEQ. Trimming took off 1 base at V and 0 bases at J, with 7 bases between the two ends. This CDR3 contains 15 residues. The CDR3 nucleotides read TGTGCCAGCAGCCAAGGGCACCATAGCAATCAGCCCCAGCATTTT. This codes for CASSQGHHSNQPQHF.

The chain combines TRBV18 with TRBJ1-2; D remains ambiguous. Deletions cut 2 bases from V and 7 bases from J, with 14 bases between. The CDR3 contains 14 residues. Germline CDR1 and CDR2: KGHSH and LQKENI. CDR3 sequence: CASSPDTLVLGYTF. CDR3 in DNA: TGTGCCAGCTCACCAGACACCCTCGTCCTTGGCTACACCTTC.

The chain uses TRBV5-6 and TRBJ1-6; D uncertain. The germline gives CDR1 SGHDT, CDR2 YYEEEE. The CDR3 runs to 14 residues. V was trimmed by 2 bases and J by 5 bases, leaving 8 bases between them. The CDR3 sequence: CASSFRGNNSPLHF. The CDR3 nucleotides are TGTGCCAGCAGCTTTCGAGGGAATAATTCACCCCTCCACTTT.

With respect to this clone: The same CDR3 is also encoded by other DNA sequences in this sample. The rearrangement links TRBV7-2 to TRBJ1-5; possible D gene TRBD1, 6 bases. The CDR3 is made up of 14 amino acids. Germline values: CDR1 SGHTA, CDR2 FQGNSA. V lost 3 bases and J lost 4, with 10 bases in between. The CDR3 DNA sequence: TGTGCCAGCAGCTTTACAGGGTTGAATCAGCCCCAGCATTTT. Protein product: CASSFTGLNQPQHF.

This chain joins TRBV7-9 and TRBJ2-5; a weak D match, TRBD2 (6 bases). CDR1 and CDR2 from the germline V gene are SEHNR and FQNEAQ (reference sequence). CDR3 length equals 18 residues. With 5 bases removed from V and 3 bases from J, the gap between germline ends came to 25 bases. The CDR3 spells CASSPGSGGGLEEETQYF. The CDR3 nucleotides read TGTGCCAGCAGCCCTGGCTCCGGGGGAGGATTAGAGGAAGAGACCCAGTACTTC. The full variable domain, rest sourced from reference TRBV7-9 and TRBJ2-5, is DTGVSQNPRHKITKRGQNVTFRCDPISEHNRLYWYRQTLGQGPEFLTYFQNEAQLEKSRLLSDRFSAERPKGSFSTLEIQRTEQGDSAMYLCASSPGSGGGLEEETQYFGPGTRLLVL.

The chain combines TRBV7-2 with TRBJ1-5, with 7 bases matching TRBD1. The CDR3 extends over 14 amino acids. The germline V gene has CDR1 SGHTA and CDR2 FQGNSA. V lost 4 bases and J lost 4; bases outside the gene matches: 4. The CDR3 DNA sequence: TGTGCCAGCAGCTCGACAGGGAGTAATCAGCCCCAGCATTTT. This sequence encodes CASSSTGSNQPQHF.